These T cell receptor beta chains were read from a single sample in a study of T cells in Graves' hyperthyroidism and ophthalmopathy. One entry per CDR3 protein, called by TCRdb with MiXCR from the multiplex PCR reads. In the table there are hundreds of thousands of distinct CDR3 sequences, roughly 37% of which are singletons. The sample consisted of blood. Source of these receptors: a man aged 18 to 35 with Graves' hyperthyroidism. Each CDR3 is given with its conserved first and last residue. A D gene is named only where the DNA matches it firmly. Clone size, where shown, is once, few, many, or a class for clones that have expanded.

D gene	V gene	clone size	J gene	CDR3 protein	CDR3 DNA
TRBD2	TRBV7-9	few	TRBJ2-5	CASSLALVTSGEETQYF	TGTGCCAGCAGCTTAGCGCTTGTAACTAGCGGGGAAGAGACCCAGTACTTC
TRBD1	TRBV6-1	NA	TRBJ2-7	CASSLSGTGGVEQYF	TGTGCCAGCAGTCTCTCCGGGACAGGGGGCGTCGAGCAGTACTTC
NA	TRBV6-5	few	TRBJ2-7	CASSYQDGTYEQYF	TGTGCCAGCAGTTACCAGGACGGTACCTACGAGCAGTACTTC
NA	TRBV5-1	NA	TRBJ1-1	CASSLYRVGTEAFF	TGCGCCAGCAGCTTGTACAGGGTAGGAACTGAAGCTTTCTTT
NA	TRBV2	few	TRBJ2-2	CASSTGWNGELFF	TGTGCCAGCAGTACAGGCTGGAACGGGGAGCTGTTTTTT
TRBD1	TRBV19	NA	TRBJ2-2	CASSITGGNTGELFF	TGTGCCAGTAGTATTACAGGGGGGAACACCGGGGAGCTGTTTTTT
NA	TRBV20-1	many	TRBJ1-3	CSAGGGSGMNTIYF	TGCAGTGCCGGAGGGGGATCAGGAATGAACACCATATATTTT
NA	TRBV7-9	many	TRBJ1-1	CASSLDGVNTEAFF	TGTGCCAGCAGCTTAGATGGGGTGAACACTGAAGCTTTCTTT
TRBD1	TRBV29-1	many	TRBJ1-2	CSVEDTGAHGYTF	TGCAGCGTTGAAGATACAGGGGCTCATGGCTACACCTTC
TRBD1	TRBV9	many	TRBJ2-7	CASSAGGEQYF	TGTGCCAGCAGCGCAGGGGGCGAGCAGTACTTC
NA	TRBV11-3	few	TRBJ2-7	CASSPLDGHRSYEQYF	TGTGCCAGCAGCCCCCTGGACGGGCATCGCTCCTACGAGCAGTACTTC
NA	TRBV7-8	few	TRBJ2-7	CASSVRGNYEQYF	TGTGCCAGCAGCGTCCGAGGAAACTACGAGCAGTACTTC
NA	TRBV20-1	NA	TRBJ2-7	CSARGQELLWENEQYF	TGCAGTGCTAGAGGGCAGGAGCTGCTGTGGGAAAACGAGCAGTACTTC
NA	TRBV7-3	NA	TRBJ1-5	CASSQATSTYISNQPQHF	TGTGCCAGCAGCCAAGCCACTTCGACTTACATTAGCAATCAGCCCCAGCATTTT
TRBD1	TRBV6-1	NA	TRBJ2-2	CASSERGQGEIGELFF	TGTGCCAGCAGTGAAAGGGGACAGGGGGAAATCGGGGAGCTGTTTTTT
NA	TRBV25-1	NA	TRBJ1-6	CASYSPLHF	TGTGCCAGCTATTCACCCCTCCACTTT
NA	TRBV25-1	once	TRBJ2-1	CASSEYSGGDNEQFF	TGTGCCAGCAGTGAATATAGCGGCGGCGACAATGAGCAGTTCTTC
TRBD2	TRBV19	NA	TRBJ2-7	CASSPRTSPSNEQYF	TGTGCCAGTAGTCCCCGGACTAGCCCATCTAACGAGCAGTACTTC
NA	TRBV2	many	TRBJ1-4	CASSEAAANEKLFF	TGTGCCAGCAGTGAAGCGGCAGCTAATGAAAAACTGTTTTTT
NA	TRBV5-1	few	TRBJ2-6	CASSLMSSGANVLTF	TGCGCCAGCAGCTTGATGAGCTCTGGGGCCAACGTCCTGACTTTC
NA	TRBV19	many	TRBJ1-5	CASSIGHAGYDQPQHF	TGTGCCAGTAGTATAGGGCATGCAGGGTATGATCAGCCCCAGCATTTT
NA	TRBV20-1	many	TRBJ2-7	CSAPDGRIPYEQYF	TGCAGTGCTCCGGACGGAAGGATTCCCTACGAGCAGTACTTC
NA	TRBV4-1	NA	TRBJ2-7	CASSPGVNYEQYF	TGCGCCAGCAGCCCGGGAGTCAACTACGAGCAGTACTTC
NA	TRBV7-9	many	TRBJ1-6	CASSLEPVGATDLHF	TGTGCCAGCAGCTTAGAGCCAGTCGGGGCAACGGATCTCCACTTT
NA	TRBV9	NA	TRBJ1-1	CASSVDIVWPLNTEAFF	TGTGCCAGCAGCGTAGATATAGTATGGCCGCTGAACACTGAAGCTTTCTTT
NA	TRBV7-9	few	TRBJ1-1	CASSSSDTMNTEAFF	TGTGCCAGCAGCTCCTCCGACACAATGAACACTGAAGCTTTCTTT
TRBD2	TRBV24-1	few	TRBJ2-5	CATSDIRTSGRIETQYF	TGTGCCACCAGTGATATTCGGACTAGCGGGAGGATAGAGACCCAGTACTTC
NA	TRBV5-1	NA	TRBJ2-2	CASSLPTSVNTGELFF	TGCGCCAGCAGCTTGCCCACTAGTGTTAACACCGGGGAGCTGTTTTTT
NA	TRBV7-2	many	TRBJ2-5	CASSLRSTQETQYF	TGTGCCAGCAGCTTAAGGAGTACTCAAGAGACCCAGTACTTC
NA	TRBV15	NA	TRBJ2-5	CATSGGLTNTPGETQYF	TGTGCCACCAGCGGAGGACTTACGAACACCCCCGGGGAGACCCAGTACTTC
NA	TRBV13	NA	TRBJ2-2	CASSSSGLAGELFF	TGTGCCAGCAGCTCCTCAGGGCTAGCGGGGGAGCTGTTTTTT
NA	TRBV2	many	TRBJ2-5	CASSNILQETQYF	TGTGCCAGCAGCAACATCCTCCAAGAGACCCAGTACTTC
TRBD1	TRBV6-5	few	TRBJ1-1	CASNDGQGFSPEAFF	TGTGCCAGCAACGACGGACAGGGCTTTTCCCCTGAAGCTTTCTTT
NA	TRBV12-3/TRBV12-4	NA	TRBJ2-7	CASSLGQVIHEQYF	TGTGCCAGCAGTTTAGGACAGGTCATACACGAGCAGTACTTC
TRBD1	TRBV10-2	many	TRBJ1-6	CASGPGQGANSPLHF	TGCGCCAGCGGCCCCGGACAGGGGGCAAACTCACCCCTCCACTTT
NA	TRBV15	many	TRBJ1-1	CATSSSRVGTEAFF	TGTGCCACCAGCAGCTCCAGGGTCGGAACTGAAGCTTTCTTT
NA	TRBV6-5	few	TRBJ2-5	CASKALQETQYF	TGTGCCAGCAAGGCTCTACAAGAGACCCAGTACTTC
NA	TRBV7-9	NA	TRBJ1-5	CASSLQGVGDQPQHF	TGTGCCAGCAGCTTACAGGGAGTCGGGGATCAGCCCCAGCATTTT
NA	TRBV6-6	many	TRBJ1-6	CASSSDRSSYNSPLHF	TGTGCCAGCAGTTCAGACAGGAGCTCCTATAATTCACCCCTCCACTTT
NA	TRBV6-5	NA	TRBJ1-2	CASTSTLGLGGYTF	TGTGCCAGCACCTCAACCCTAGGGCTCGGAGGCTACACCTTC
NA	TRBV5-1	NA	TRBJ1-1	CASRHTGTADLYTEAFF	TGCGCCAGCAGACACACCGGGACGGCGGATCTTTACACTGAAGCTTTCTTT